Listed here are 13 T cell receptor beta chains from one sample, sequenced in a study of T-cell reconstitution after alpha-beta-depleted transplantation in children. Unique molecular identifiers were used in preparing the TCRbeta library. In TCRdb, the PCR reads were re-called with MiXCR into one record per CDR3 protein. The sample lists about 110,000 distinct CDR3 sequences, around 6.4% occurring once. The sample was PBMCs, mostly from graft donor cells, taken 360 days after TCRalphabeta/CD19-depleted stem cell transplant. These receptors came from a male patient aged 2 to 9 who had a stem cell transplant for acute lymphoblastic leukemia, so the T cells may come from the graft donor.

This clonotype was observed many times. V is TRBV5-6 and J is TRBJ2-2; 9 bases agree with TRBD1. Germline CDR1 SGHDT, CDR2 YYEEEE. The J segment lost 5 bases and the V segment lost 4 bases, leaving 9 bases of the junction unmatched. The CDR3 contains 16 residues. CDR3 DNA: TGTGCCAGCAGCGCCGGACAGGGGAGAATAACCGGGGAGCTGTTTTTT. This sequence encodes CASSAGQGRITGELFF.

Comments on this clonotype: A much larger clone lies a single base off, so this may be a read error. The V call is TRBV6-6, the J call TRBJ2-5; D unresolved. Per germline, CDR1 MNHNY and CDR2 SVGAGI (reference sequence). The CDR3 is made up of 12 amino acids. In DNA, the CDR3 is TGTGACAGCAGTTACTCGAGCGAGACCCAGTACTTC. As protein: CDSSYSSETQYF.

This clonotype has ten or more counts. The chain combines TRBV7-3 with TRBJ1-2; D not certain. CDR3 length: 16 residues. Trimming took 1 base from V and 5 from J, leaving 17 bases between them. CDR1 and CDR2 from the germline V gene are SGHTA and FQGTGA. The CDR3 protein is CASSLISGVEKYGYTF. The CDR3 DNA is TGTGCCAGCAGCTTAATATCTGGGGTGGAAAAATATGGCTACACCTTC.

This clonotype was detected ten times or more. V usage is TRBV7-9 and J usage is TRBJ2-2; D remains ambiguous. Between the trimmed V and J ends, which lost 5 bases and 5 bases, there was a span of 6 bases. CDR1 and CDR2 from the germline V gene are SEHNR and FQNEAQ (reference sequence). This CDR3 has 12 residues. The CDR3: CASSPFTGELFF. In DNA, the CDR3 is TGTGCCAGCAGCCCTTTTACCGGGGAGCTGTTTTTT.

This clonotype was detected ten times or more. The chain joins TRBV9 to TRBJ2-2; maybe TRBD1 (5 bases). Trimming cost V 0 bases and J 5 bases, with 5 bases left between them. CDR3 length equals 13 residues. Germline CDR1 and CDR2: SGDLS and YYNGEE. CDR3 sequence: CASSVAGTGELFF. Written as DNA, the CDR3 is TGTGCCAGCAGCGTAGCAGGGACCGGGGAGCTGTTTTTT.

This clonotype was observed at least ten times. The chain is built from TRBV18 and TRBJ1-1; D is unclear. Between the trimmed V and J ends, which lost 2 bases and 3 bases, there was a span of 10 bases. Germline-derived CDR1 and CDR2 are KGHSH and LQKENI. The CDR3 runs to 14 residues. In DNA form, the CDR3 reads TGTGCCAGCTCACCAGGATTGAGGGACACTGAAGCTTTCTTT. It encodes CASSPGLRDTEAFF.

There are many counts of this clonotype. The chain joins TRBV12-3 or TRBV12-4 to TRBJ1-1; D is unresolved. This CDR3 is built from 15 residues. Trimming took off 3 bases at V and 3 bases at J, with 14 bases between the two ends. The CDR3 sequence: CASSFYRAWDTEAFF. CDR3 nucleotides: TGTGCCAGCAGTTTCTACAGAGCCTGGGACACTGAAGCTTTCTTT.

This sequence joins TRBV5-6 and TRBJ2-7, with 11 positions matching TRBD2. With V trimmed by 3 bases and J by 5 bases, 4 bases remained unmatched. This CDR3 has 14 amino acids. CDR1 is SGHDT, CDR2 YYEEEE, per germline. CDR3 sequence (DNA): TGTGCCAGCAGCTCCACGGGACTAGCGGACGAGCAGTACTTC. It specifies CASSSTGLADEQYF. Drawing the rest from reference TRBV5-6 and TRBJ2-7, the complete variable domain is DAGVTQSPTHLIKTRGQQVTLRCSPKSGHDTVSWYQQALGQGPQFIFQYYEEEERQRGNFPDRFSGHQFPNYSSELNVNALLLGDSALYLCASSSTGLADEQYFGPGTRLTVT.

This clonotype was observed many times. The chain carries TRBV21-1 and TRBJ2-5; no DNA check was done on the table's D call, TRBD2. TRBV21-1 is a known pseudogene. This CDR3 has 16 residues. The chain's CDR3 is CASSKGGGGNQETQYF. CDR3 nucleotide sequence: TGTGCCAGCAGCAAAGGGGGGGGAGGCAACCAAGAGACCCAGTACTTC.

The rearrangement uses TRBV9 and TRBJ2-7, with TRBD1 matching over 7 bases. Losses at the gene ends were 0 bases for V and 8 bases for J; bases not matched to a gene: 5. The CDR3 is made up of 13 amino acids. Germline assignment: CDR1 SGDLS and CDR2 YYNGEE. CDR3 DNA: TGTGCCAGCAGCGTAGACAGGGGTGGTCAGCAGTACTTC. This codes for CASSVDRGGQQYF.

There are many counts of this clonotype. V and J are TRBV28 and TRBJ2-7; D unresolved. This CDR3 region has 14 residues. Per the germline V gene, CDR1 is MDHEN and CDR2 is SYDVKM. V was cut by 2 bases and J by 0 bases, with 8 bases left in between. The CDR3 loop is CASSLVGGSYEQYF. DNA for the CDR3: TGTGCCAGCAGTTTAGTCGGTGGCTCCTACGAGCAGTACTTC. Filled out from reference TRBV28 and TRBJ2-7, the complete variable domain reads DVKVTQSSRYLVKRTGEKVFLECVQDMDHENMFWYRQDPGLGLRLIYFSYDVKMKEKGDIPEGYSVSREKKERFSLILESASTNQTSMYLCASSLVGGSYEQYFGPGTRLTVT.

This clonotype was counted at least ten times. CDR3 sequence (DNA): TGTGCCAGCAGTCCGGGAAGTTCTAGCACAGATACGCAGTATTTT. Residues: CASSPGSSSTDTQYF. The rearrangement uses TRBV28 and TRBJ2-3; tentative D call: TRBD2 (5 bases). From germline, CDR1 is MDHEN and CDR2 SYDVKM. The V end lost 5 bases, the J end lost 0 bases, and 12 bases lay between the germline ends. This CDR3 has 15 amino acids.

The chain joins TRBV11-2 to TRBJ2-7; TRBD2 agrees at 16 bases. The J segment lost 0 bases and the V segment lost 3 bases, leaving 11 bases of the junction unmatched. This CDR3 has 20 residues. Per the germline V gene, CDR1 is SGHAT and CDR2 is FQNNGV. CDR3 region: CASSFHQLGLAGGPSYEQYF. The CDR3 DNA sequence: TGTGCCAGCAGCTTCCACCAGCTGGGACTAGCGGGAGGGCCCTCCTACGAGCAGTACTTC.